This is a list of T cell receptor beta chains from one sample in a study of shared clonotypes between healthy human individuals. Data came from immunoSEQ multiplex PCR; TCRdb stores just in-frame clones and leaves some out. The sample yields roughly 590,000 clones, 95% to 96% seen once. Sequences were obtained from naive CD8+ T cells sorted from blood. The receptor source for this set is a woman aged 30 to 39 in good health. Each CDR3 is given with its conserved first and last residue. Each record gives: J gene, clone size, D gene, V gene, CDR3 protein, CDR3 DNA. The D gene is left open where the match is weak. Only some rows state a clone size, as once, few, many or a class for expanded clones.

>TRBJ1-2|NA|NA|TRBV29-1
CSVETITNNYGYTF
TGCAGCGTTGAAACAATAACAAACAACTATGGCTACACCTTC
>TRBJ1-4|NA|NA|TRBV7-8
CASSLLSPRANEKLFF
TGTGCCAGCAGCTTATTGTCGCCCAGAGCTAATGAAAAACTGTTTTTT
>TRBJ1-2|NA|NA|TRBV5-6
CASSRDINYGYTF
TGTGCCAGCAGCAGGGACATAAACTATGGCTACACCTTC
>TRBJ2-1|NA|NA|TRBV9
CASSVGLSDGNEQFF
TGTGCCAGCAGCGTGGGACTGTCAGATGGGAATGAGCAGTTCTTC
>TRBJ1-6|once|NA|TRBV4-1
CASSQDPVVTDNSPLHF
TGCGCCAGCAGCCAAGATCCGGTGGTGACAGATAATTCACCCCTCCACTTT
>TRBJ2-5|once|NA|TRBV27
CASSLGGLGETQYF
TGTGCCAGCTCTTTAGGGGGGCTTGGAGAGACCCAGTACTTC
>TRBJ2-1|few|NA|TRBV4-1
CASSQGGDNEQFF
TGCGCCAGCAGCCAAGGAGGAGACAATGAGCAGTTCTTC
>TRBJ2-7|NA|TRBD2|TRBV7-6
CASSSGTIFYEQYF
TGTGCCAGCAGTTCCGGGACTATCTTCTACGAGCAGTACTTC
>TRBJ2-5|NA|NA|TRBV27
CASCPFWGLQETQYF
TGTGCCAGCTGCCCCTTTTGGGGGCTGCAAGAGACCCAGTACTTC
>TRBJ2-2|once|TRBD2|TRBV9
CASRGLAGFDTGELFF
TGTGCCAGCAGGGGACTAGCGGGATTTGACACCGGGGAGCTGTTTTTT
>TRBJ2-1|NA|NA|TRBV4-1
CASSQFEGNEQFF
TGCGCCAGCAGCCAATTTGAGGGTAATGAGCAGTTCTTC
>TRBJ2-2|NA|NA|TRBV7-9
CASSSPGPAGTGELFF
TGTGCCAGCAGCTCCCCCGGACCCGCGGGAACCGGGGAGCTGTTTTTT
>TRBJ2-7|NA|TRBD2|TRBV5-1
CASSLASGTSYEQYF
TGCGCCAGCAGCTTGGCGAGCGGGACTAGCTACGAGCAGTACTTC
>TRBJ2-7|NA|NA|TRBV4-1
CASSQGVGRSSYEQYF
TGCGCCAGCAGCCAAGGCGTGGGGCGAAGCTCCTACGAGCAGTACTTC
>TRBJ1-1|NA|NA|TRBV28
CASIPEGGTVVTEAFF
TGTGCCAGCATTCCGGAGGGGGGGACGGTTGTGACTGAAGCTTTCTTT
>TRBJ1-1|once|NA|TRBV28
CASSFTPRKANTEAFF
TGTGCCAGCAGTTTTACCCCCCGCAAAGCGAACACTGAAGCTTTCTTT
>TRBJ2-2|once|TRBD2|TRBV5-4
CASSLGLAGGPGTGELFF
TGTGCCAGCAGCTTGGGGTTAGCGGGAGGGCCCGGCACCGGGGAGCTGTTTTTT
>TRBJ2-5|NA|TRBD1|TRBV7-9
CASSAAGRGETQYF
TGTGCCAGCAGCGCGGCAGGCAGGGGGGAGACCCAGTACTTC
>TRBJ1-2|NA|NA|TRBV5-1
CASSLDEGDGYTF
TGCGCCAGCAGCTTGGACGAGGGTGATGGCTACACCTTC
>TRBJ2-2|few|NA|TRBV19
CASSFGLTGELFF
TGTGCCAGTAGTTTCGGCCTCACCGGGGAGCTGTTTTTT
>TRBJ2-7|NA|NA|TRBV2
CASSGTPDYYEQYF
TGTGCCAGCAGTGGAACCCCGGACTACTACGAGCAGTACTTC
>TRBJ1-1|NA|TRBD1|TRBV2
CASSSGTGTLNTEAFF
TGTGCCAGCAGTTCCGGGACAGGGACATTAAACACTGAAGCTTTCTTT
>TRBJ2-7|NA|NA|TRBV19
CASSIDGELEQYF
TGTGCCAGTAGTATAGATGGCGAGTTGGAGCAGTACTTC
>TRBJ2-1|NA|TRBD2|TRBV30
CAWNPTSGISQYYNEQFF
TGTGCCTGGAACCCGACTAGCGGGATATCCCAATACTACAATGAGCAGTTCTTC
>TRBJ2-2|NA|NA|TRBV6-5
CASSYGGFPGELFF
TGTGCCAGCAGTTACGGGGGGTTTCCCGGGGAGCTGTTTTTT
>TRBJ2-3|NA|NA|TRBV27
CASSPETATWPDTQYF
TGTGCCAGCAGTCCCGAGACAGCCACTTGGCCAGATACGCAGTATTTT
>TRBJ2-7|once|NA|TRBV28
CASSLRGPNYEQYF
TGTGCCAGCAGTTTAAGGGGCCCCAATTACGAGCAGTACTTC
>TRBJ2-1|NA|TRBD2|TRBV9
CASSGRPAGGAYNEQFF
TGTGCCAGCAGCGGACGACCAGCGGGAGGGGCCTACAATGAGCAGTTCTTC
>TRBJ2-7|NA|NA|TRBV25-1
CASSEEGEQYF
TGTGCCAGCAGTGAAGAGGGCGAGCAGTACTTC
>TRBJ2-2|NA|TRBD2|TRBV28
CASNTLAGGTTGELFF
TGTGCCAGCAATACGCTAGCGGGAGGAACAACCGGGGAGCTGTTTTTT
>TRBJ1-2|NA|NA|TRBV7-9
CASSSVDRPANYGYTF
TGTGCCAGCAGCTCAGTCGACAGACCTGCTAACTATGGCTACACCTTC
>TRBJ1-1|NA|NA|TRBV23-1
CASSQTDRTWYNTEAFF
TGCGCCAGCAGTCAAACCGACAGGACCTGGTATAACACTGAAGCTTTCTTT
>TRBJ2-1|NA|TRBD1|TRBV28
CASSTTGAEQFF
TGTGCCAGCAGTACAACAGGGGCTGAGCAGTTCTTC
>TRBJ2-1|NA|TRBD2|TRBV19
CASKAAAGGYNEQFF
TGTGCCAGTAAGGCCGCAGCGGGGGGTTACAATGAGCAGTTCTTC
>TRBJ2-3|NA|TRBD2|TRBV4-1
CASSTPAGVTDTQYF
TGCGCCAGCAGCACCCCAGCGGGAGTGACAGATACGCAGTATTTT